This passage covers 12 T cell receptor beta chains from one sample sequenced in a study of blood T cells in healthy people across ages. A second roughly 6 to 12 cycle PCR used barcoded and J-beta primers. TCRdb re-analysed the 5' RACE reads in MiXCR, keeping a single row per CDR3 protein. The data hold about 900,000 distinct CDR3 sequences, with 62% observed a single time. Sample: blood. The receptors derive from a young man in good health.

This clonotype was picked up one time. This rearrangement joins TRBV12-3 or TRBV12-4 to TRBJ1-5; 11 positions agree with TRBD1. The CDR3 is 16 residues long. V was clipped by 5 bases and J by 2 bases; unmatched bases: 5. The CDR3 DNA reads TGTGCCAGCAGTCGGACAGGGGGCGGTGGCAATCAGCCCCAGCATTTT. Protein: CASSRTGGGGNQPQHF.

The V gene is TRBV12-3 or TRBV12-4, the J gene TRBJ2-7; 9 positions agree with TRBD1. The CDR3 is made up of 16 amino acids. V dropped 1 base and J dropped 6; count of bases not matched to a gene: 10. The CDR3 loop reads CASSLGHRGPGGEQYF. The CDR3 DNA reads TGTGCCAGCAGTTTAGGGCACAGGGGGCCTGGAGGCGAGCAGTACTTC.

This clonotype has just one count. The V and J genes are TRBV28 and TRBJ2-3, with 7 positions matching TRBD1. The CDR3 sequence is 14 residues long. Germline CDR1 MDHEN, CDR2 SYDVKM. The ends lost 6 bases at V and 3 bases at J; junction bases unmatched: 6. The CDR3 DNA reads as TGTGCCAGCAGAAAAGACAGGGAGACAGATACGCAGTATTTT. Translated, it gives CASRKDRETDTQYF.

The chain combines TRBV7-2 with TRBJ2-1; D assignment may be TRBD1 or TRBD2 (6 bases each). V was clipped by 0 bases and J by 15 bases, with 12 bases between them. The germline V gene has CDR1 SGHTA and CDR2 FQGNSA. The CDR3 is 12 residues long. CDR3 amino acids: CASSLALEGGFF. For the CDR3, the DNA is TGTGCCAGCAGCTTAGCGCTAGAGGGGGGGTTCTTC.

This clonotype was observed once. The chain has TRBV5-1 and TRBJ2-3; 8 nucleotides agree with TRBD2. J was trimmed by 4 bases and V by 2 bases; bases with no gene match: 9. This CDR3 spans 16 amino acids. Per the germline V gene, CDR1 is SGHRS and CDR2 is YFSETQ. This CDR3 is CASSFRPGGHPDTQYF. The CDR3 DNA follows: TGCGCCAGCAGCTTCCGTCCGGGGGGGCATCCAGATACGCAGTATTTT. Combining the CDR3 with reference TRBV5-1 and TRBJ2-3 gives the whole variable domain KAGVTQTPRYLIKTRGQQVTLSCSPISGHRSVSWYQQTPGQGLQFLFEYFSETQRNKGNFPGRFSGRQFSNSRSEMNVSTLELGDSALYLCASSFRPGGHPDTQYFGPGTRLTVL.

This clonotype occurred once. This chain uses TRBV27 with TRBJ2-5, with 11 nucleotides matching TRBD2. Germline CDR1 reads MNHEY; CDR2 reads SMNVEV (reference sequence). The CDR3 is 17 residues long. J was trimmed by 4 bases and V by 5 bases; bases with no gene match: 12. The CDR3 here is CASSPIFLAGGRETQYF. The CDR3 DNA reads TGTGCCAGCAGTCCCATCTTCCTAGCGGGGGGTCGAGAGACCCAGTACTTC.

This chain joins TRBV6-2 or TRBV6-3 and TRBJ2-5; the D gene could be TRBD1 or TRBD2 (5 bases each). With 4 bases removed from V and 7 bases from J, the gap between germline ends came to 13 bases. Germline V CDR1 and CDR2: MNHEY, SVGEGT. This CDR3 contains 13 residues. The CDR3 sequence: CASSLAKRGTQYF. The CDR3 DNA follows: TGTGCCAGCAGTTTGGCCAAGAGGGGGACCCAGTACTTC.

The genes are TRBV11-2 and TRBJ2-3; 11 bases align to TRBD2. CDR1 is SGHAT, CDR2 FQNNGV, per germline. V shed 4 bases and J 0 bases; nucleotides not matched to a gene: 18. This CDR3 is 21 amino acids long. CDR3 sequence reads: CASSSLIPGLAVTISTDTQYF. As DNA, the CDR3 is TGTGCCAGCAGCTCTCTCATACCGGGACTAGCGGTAACGATTAGCACAGATACGCAGTATTTT.

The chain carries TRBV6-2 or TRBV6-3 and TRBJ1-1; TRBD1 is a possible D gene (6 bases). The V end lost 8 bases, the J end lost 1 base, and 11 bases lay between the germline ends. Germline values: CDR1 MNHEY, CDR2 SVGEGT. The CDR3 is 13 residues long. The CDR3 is CASASTGNTEAFF. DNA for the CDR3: TGTGCCAGCGCTTCGACAGGGAACACTGAAGCTTTCTTT.

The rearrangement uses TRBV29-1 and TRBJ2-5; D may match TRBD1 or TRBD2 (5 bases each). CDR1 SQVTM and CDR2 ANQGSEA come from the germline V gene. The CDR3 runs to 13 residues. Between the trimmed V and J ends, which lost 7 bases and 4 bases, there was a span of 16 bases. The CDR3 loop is CSGGTAIGETQYF. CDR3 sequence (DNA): TGCAGCGGGGGGACCGCGATTGGAGAGACCCAGTACTTC.

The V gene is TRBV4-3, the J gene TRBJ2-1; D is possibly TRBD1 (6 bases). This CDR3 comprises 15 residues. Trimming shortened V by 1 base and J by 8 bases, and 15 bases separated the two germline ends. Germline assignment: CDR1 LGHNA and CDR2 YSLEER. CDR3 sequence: CASSQGRTDNDEQFF. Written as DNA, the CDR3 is TGCGCCAGCAGCCAAGGTCGGACAGACAACGATGAGCAGTTCTTC.

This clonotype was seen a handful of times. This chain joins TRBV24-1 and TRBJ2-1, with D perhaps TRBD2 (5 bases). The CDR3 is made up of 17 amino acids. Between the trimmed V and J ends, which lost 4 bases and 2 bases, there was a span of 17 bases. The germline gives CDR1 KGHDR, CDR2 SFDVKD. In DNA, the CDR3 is TGTGCCACCAGTGACCCGTGGTCCGGGGATCCCTACAATGAGCAGTTCTTC. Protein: CATSDPWSGDPYNEQFF.